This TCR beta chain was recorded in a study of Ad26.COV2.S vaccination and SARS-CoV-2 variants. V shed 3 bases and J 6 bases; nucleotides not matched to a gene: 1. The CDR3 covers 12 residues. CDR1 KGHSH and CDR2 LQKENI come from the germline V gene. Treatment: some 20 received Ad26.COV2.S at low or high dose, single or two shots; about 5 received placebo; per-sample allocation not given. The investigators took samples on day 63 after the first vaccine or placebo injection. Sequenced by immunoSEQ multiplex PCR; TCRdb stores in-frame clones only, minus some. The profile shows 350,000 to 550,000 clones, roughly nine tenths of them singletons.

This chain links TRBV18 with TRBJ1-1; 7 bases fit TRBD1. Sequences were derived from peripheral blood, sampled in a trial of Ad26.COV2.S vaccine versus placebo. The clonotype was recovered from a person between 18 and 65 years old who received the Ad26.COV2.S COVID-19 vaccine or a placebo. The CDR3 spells CASSPGQAEAFF. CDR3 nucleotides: TGTGCCAGCTCACCTGGACAGGCTGAAGCTTTCTTT.